A selection of T cell receptor beta chains follows, all from one sample in a study of shared clonotypes between healthy human individuals. TCRdb's table, derived via immunoSEQ multiplex PCR, lists solely in-frame clones and lacks some. The sample yields about 2.2 million clones, around 93% seen once. Sequencing used naive CD8+ T cells from PBMCs. Source of these receptors: a man between 18 and 35 years old in good health. Some clones in this sample may be carry-over from other donors' samples. CDR3s include the opening cysteine and the closing phenylalanine or tryptophan. Fields, in order: D gene, J gene, V gene, clone size, CDR3 DNA, CDR3 protein. D genes are given only for firm matches. A clone size is listed for some rows: how often the clone was seen (once, few, many), or a class if it is expanded.

TRBD2 TRBJ2-1 TRBV7-2 once TGTGCCAGCAGTCGCGGGACTAGCGGGAGGGCCGGTGAGCAGTTCTTC CASSRGTSGRAGEQFF
NA TRBJ1-1 TRBV28 NA TGTGCCAGCAGTTTATACCGGGTGTCGGGCACTGAAGCTTTCTTT CASSLYRVSGTEAFF
TRBD1 TRBJ1-6 TRBV29-1 NA TGCAGCGCCAGGACAGGGGAGTCTTCACCCCTCCACTTT CSARTGESSPLHF
TRBD1 TRBJ2-7 TRBV4-1 once TGCGCCAGCAGCCAGCGGACAGGGGCCTACGAGCAGTACTTC CASSQRTGAYEQYF
TRBD2 TRBJ2-5 TRBV29-1 NA TGCAGCGTTGAAGATCTAACTAGCGGGAGAGAGGAGACCCAGTACTTC CSVEDLTSGREETQYF
NA TRBJ2-1 TRBV6-1 NA TGTGCCGGAGGGTACTTCTACAATGAGCAGTTCTTC CAGGYFYNEQFF
NA TRBJ1-5 TRBV4-2 NA TGTGCCAGCAGCCAAGGGGACACCAAGCCCCAGCATTTT CASSQGDTKPQHF
NA TRBJ1-2 TRBV11-2 once TGTGCCAGCAGCTCGACCCCTCAGTATGGCTACACCTTC CASSSTPQYGYTF
TRBD1 TRBJ1-4 TRBV7-9 NA TGTGCCAGCAGCTTATGGGTCGGGACAGGAGATGAGGTACTGTTTTTT CASSLWVGTGDEVLFF
NA TRBJ1-2 TRBV6-5 NA TGTGCCAGCAGTTACTCCGGGGAAGGGGCAGGCTATGGCTACACCTTC CASSYSGEGAGYGYTF
NA TRBJ2-1 TRBV4-3 NA TGCGCCAGCAGCCAAGATGCAGGGGCCAATGAGCAGTTCTTC CASSQDAGANEQFF
NA TRBJ1-1 TRBV6-5 NA TGTGCCAGCAGGAGACAGGAATACACTGAAGCTTTCTTT CASRRQEYTEAFF
TRBD1 TRBJ2-7 TRBV29-1 once TGCAGCGTTGAAGATGTGTCCCGGGACAGGGTTCGGGTGCGCGAGCAGTACTTC CSVEDVSRDRVRVREQYF
NA TRBJ2-7 TRBV4-1 NA TGCGCCAGCAGCCAAGTGGGGGCCCTGGGGTACGAGCAGTACTTC CASSQVGALGYEQYF
NA TRBJ2-3 TRBV10-3 NA TGTGCCACCCAACCTGACAGATTCACAGATACGCAGTATTTT CATQPDRFTDTQYF
TRBD1 TRBJ2-1 TRBV19 NA TGTGCCAGTAGTAACCGGGACAGGGACAATGAGCAGTTCTTC CASSNRDRDNEQFF
NA TRBJ2-1 TRBV7-2 NA TGTGCCAGCAGCTTAGGGGGACCATTCTCCTACAATGAGCAGTTCTTC CASSLGGPFSYNEQFF
NA TRBJ2-2 TRBV7-9 once TGTGCCAGCAGCGAGGGGGCCGGGGAGCTGTTTTTT CASSEGAGELFF
NA TRBJ1-2 TRBV19 NA TGTGCCAGTAGTCATTGGGAAGGGGATATTAACTATGGCTACACCTTC CASSHWEGDINYGYTF
TRBD2 TRBJ2-1 TRBV28 NA TGTGCCAGCAGCCCCTGGGCTAGCGGTTACAATGAGCAGTTCTTC CASSPWASGYNEQFF
TRBD1 TRBJ2-7 TRBV18 few TGTGCCAGCTCACCAACAGGGGGGACCTACGAGCAGTACTTC CASSPTGGTYEQYF
NA TRBJ1-5 TRBV27 NA TGTGCCAGCAGTTTAGCCCCCTTCGCTCAGCCCCAGCATTTT CASSLAPFAQPQHF